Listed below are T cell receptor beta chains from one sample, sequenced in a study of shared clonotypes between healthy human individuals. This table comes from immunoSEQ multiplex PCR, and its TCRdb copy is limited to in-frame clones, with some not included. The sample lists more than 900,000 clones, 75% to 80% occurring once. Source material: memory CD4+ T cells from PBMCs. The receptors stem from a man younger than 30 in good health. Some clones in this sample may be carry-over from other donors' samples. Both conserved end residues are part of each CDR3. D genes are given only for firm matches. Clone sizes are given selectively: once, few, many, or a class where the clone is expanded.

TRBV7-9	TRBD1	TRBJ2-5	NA	CASSFLGGETQYF	TGTGCCAGCAGCTTTTTAGGGGGCGAGACCCAGTACTTC
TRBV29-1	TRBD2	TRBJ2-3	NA	CSEEREGSDTQYF	TGCAGCGAGGAGCGGGAGGGTTCAGATACGCAGTATTTT
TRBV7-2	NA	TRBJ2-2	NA	CASSRRGYTGELFF	TGTGCCAGCAGCCGGAGGGGCTACACCGGGGAGCTGTTTTTT
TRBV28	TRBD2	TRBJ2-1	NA	CASSFLLAGVEQFF	TGTGCCAGCAGTTTTCTCCTAGCGGGAGTTGAGCAGTTCTTC
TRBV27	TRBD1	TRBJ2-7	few	CASRMTGYRDEQYF	TGTGCCAGCAGGATGACAGGGTATCGCGACGAGCAGTACTTC
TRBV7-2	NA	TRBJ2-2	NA	CASSLNYAGLGTGELFF	TGTGCCAGCAGCTTAAATTACGCGGGCCTCGGCACCGGGGAGCTGTTTTTT
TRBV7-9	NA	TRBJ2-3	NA	CASSSGQTFGTDTQYF	TGTGCCAGCAGCTCGGGACAAACCTTTGGCACAGATACGCAGTATTTT
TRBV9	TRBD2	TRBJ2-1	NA	CASSASLLAGFYNEQFF	TGTGCCAGCAGCGCGAGCCTCCTAGCGGGGTTCTACAATGAGCAGTTCTTC
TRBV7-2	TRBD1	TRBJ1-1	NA	CASSSLGQSWGEAFF	TGTGCCAGCAGCTCCCTGGGACAGTCATGGGGTGAAGCTTTCTTT
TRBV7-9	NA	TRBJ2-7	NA	CATKTQGKSAYEQYF	TGTGCCACAAAAACACAGGGCAAAAGCGCCTACGAGCAGTACTTC
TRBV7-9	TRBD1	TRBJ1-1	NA	CASSLEGQGAAFF	TGTGCCAGCAGCTTAGAGGGACAGGGGGCGGCTTTCTTT
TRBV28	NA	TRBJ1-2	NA	CASSFSGGGYTF	TGTGCCAGCAGTTTTTCGGGAGGGGGCTACACCTTC
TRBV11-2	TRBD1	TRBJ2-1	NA	CASSFPGGTGMVEQFF	TGTGCCAGCAGCTTCCCAGGAGGGACAGGGATGGTTGAGCAGTTCTTC
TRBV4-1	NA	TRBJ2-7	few	CASSQGEANYEQYF	TGCGCCAGCAGCCAAGGAGAAGCTAACTACGAGCAGTACTTC
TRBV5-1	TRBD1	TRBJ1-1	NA	CASSAGQGPEAFF	TGCGCCAGCAGCGCGGGACAGGGCCCTGAAGCTTTCTTT
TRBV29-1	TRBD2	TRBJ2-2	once	CSVGLAEKNTGELFF	TGCAGCGTAGGACTAGCGGAGAAAAACACCGGGGAGCTGTTTTTT
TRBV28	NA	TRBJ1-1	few	CASSGGGFGTEAFF	TGTGCCAGCAGTGGAGGGGGTTTCGGCACTGAAGCTTTCTTT
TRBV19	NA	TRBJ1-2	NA	CASSIGWMGNYGYTF	TGTGCCAGTAGTATAGGCTGGATGGGTAACTATGGCTACACCTTC
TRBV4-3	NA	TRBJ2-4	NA	CASSQGSEAKNIQYF	TGCGCCAGCAGCCAAGGGTCGGAGGCCAAAAACATTCAGTACTTC
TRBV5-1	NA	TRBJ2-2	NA	CASSPGGANTGELFF	TGCGCCAGCAGCCCCGGAGGAGCGAACACCGGGGAGCTGTTTTTT
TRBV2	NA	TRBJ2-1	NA	CASSDWTGYNEQFF	TGTGCCAGCAGTGACTGGACGGGGTACAATGAGCAGTTCTTC
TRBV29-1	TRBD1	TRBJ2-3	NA	CSVARDSPTDTQYF	TGCAGCGTCGCAAGGGACAGCCCCACAGATACGCAGTATTTT
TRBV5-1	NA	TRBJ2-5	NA	CASTLDQETQYF	TGCGCCAGCACCCTAGATCAAGAGACCCAGTACTTC
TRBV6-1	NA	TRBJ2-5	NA	CASSDFGLETQYF	TGTGCCAGCAGTGATTTTGGGTTAGAGACCCAGTACTTC
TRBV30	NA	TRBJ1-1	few	CAWRRQRDTEAFF	TGTGCCTGGAGGCGACAGAGGGACACTGAAGCTTTCTTT